Each of the 9 T cell receptor beta chains below was sequenced from the same sample in a study of cytomegalovirus exposure and HLA in healthy donors. 60 Vbeta and 13 Jbeta primers were used in PCR. Profiling relied on immunoSEQ multiplex PCR, and the TCRdb table lists in-frame clones only, not all of them. The repertoire holds approximately 150,000 clones, with 77% as singletons. Source material: PBMCs. Every receptor here comes from a woman aged 40 to 49 in good health and CMV-seropositive.

The chain is built from TRBV4-3 and TRBJ2-1; TRBD1 might be the D (5 bases). Germline V gives CDR1 LGHNA, CDR2 YSLEER. The CDR3 consists of 14 residues. V was shortened by 3 bases and J by 3 bases, with 9 bases between the two germline ends. The CDR3 region is CASSHRGGYNEQFF. The CDR3 DNA sequence: TGCGCCAGCAGCCATAGGGGCGGCTACAATGAGCAGTTCTTC.

This clone appeared once. The chain has TRBV28 and TRBJ1-5; TRBD1 might be the D (5 bases). V shed 3 bases and J shed 5 bases, with 20 bases lying between them. The germline CDR1 and CDR2 sequences are MDHEN and SYDVKM. This CDR3 has 17 residues. The chain's CDR3 is CASSFQGSGIGYQPQHF. DNA for the CDR3: TGTGCCAGCAGTTTTCAAGGGTCAGGGATAGGGTATCAGCCCCAGCATTTT.

The rearrangement uses TRBV29-1 and TRBJ2-2; 11 bases map to TRBD2. J gave up 4 bases and V 2 bases, and 3 bases lay outside the gene matches. The germline gives CDR1 SQVTM, CDR2 ANQGSEA. The CDR3 has 15 amino acids. The CDR3 loop reads CSVELAGGATGELFF. The DNA for the CDR3 is TGCAGCGTTGAATTAGCGGGAGGGGCCACCGGGGAGCTGTTTTTT.

V is TRBV10-3 and J is TRBJ1-6, with TRBD1 matching 7 bases. This CDR3 has 16 residues. Germline CDR1 and CDR2: ENHRY and SYGVKD. Germline trimming cut 4 bases from V and 0 bases from J; bases unmatched to any gene: 3. CDR3 DNA sequence: TGTGCCATCAGTGCCAGGGACAGCTCCTATAATTCACCCCTCCACTTT. It encodes CAISARDSSYNSPLHF.

The chain joins TRBV7-2 to TRBJ2-7; 8 positions agree with TRBD1. V was clipped by 5 bases and J by 7 bases; unmatched bases: 7. CDR1 SGHTA and CDR2 FQGNSA come from the germline V gene. CDR3 length equals 13 residues. As DNA, the CDR3 is TGTGCCAGCAGCAGCCGACAGGGGAGGGAGCAGTACTTC. Translated: CASSSRQGREQYF. The entire variable domain, with the rest obtained from reference TRBV7-2 and TRBJ2-7, is as follows: GAGVSQSPSNKVTEKGKDVELRCDPISGHTALYWYRQSLGQGLEFLIYFQGNSAPDKSGLPSDRFSAERTGGSVSTLTIQRTQQEDSAVYLCASSSRQGREQYFGPGTRLTVT.

The chain combines TRBV7-2 with TRBJ2-7; D is undetermined. The CDR3 has 12 amino acids. Looked up from germline, CDR1 is SGHTA and CDR2 is FQGNSA. Deletions cut 3 bases from V and 1 base from J, with 4 bases between. The CDR3 reads CASSFPSYEQYF. DNA of the CDR3: TGTGCCAGCAGCTTTCCTTCCTACGAGCAGTACTTC.

The CDR3 protein is CASSLKPGGQYMNTEAFF. In DNA form, the CDR3 reads TGTGCCAGCAGCTTAAAGCCCGGCGGGCAGTACATGAACACTGAAGCTTTCTTT. This chain uses TRBV7-9 with TRBJ1-1, with D unresolved. The CDR3 is made up of 18 amino acids. Trimming stripped 2 bases from V and 0 bases from J, with 19 bases between. CDR1 and CDR2 from the germline V gene are SEHNR and FQNEAQ (reference sequence).

The chain joins TRBV6-6 to TRBJ1-1; 7 nucleotides align to TRBD1. From germline, CDR1 is MNHNY and CDR2 SVGAGI (reference sequence). The CDR3 loop spans 15 amino acids. The J segment lost 6 bases and the V segment lost 6 bases, leaving 13 bases of the junction unmatched. The DNA for the CDR3 is TGTGCCAGCAGCCCACCCGACAGGGCGGTCCCTGAAGCTTTCTTT. As protein: CASSPPDRAVPEAFF.

This clone was seen a single time. CDR3 in amino acids: CASSLAIGVTEKLFF. Here the CDR3 DNA reads TGTGCCAGCAGCTTAGCGATAGGGGTGACTGAAAAACTGTTTTTT. V gene TRBV7-2 combines with J gene TRBJ1-4; TRBD1 might be the D (5 bases). CDR1 is SGHTA and CDR2 is FQGNSA in the germline V gene. V was clipped by 0 bases and J by 7 bases, with 12 bases between them. CDR3 size: 15 residues.